Listed below are T cell receptor beta chains from one sample, sequenced in a study of blood T cell repertoires in COVID-19. The table came from immunoSEQ multiplex PCR; TCRdb's copy has only in-frame clones and leaves some out. In the table there are roughly 180,000 clones, around four fifths of which are singletons. The sequencing input was peripheral blood. The receptors come from a woman in her 30s with acute or convalescent COVID-19. Both conserved end residues are part of each CDR3. A D gene is named only where the DNA matches it firmly. Only part of the rows carry a size: once, few, many, or a class if the clone is expanded.

CDR3aa	CDR3nt	abundance	d_gene	j_gene	v_gene
CASSKRGTGNEQFF	TGTGCCAGCAGCAAAAGAGGGACTGGCAATGAGCAGTTCTTC	-	-	TRBJ2-1	TRBV7-8
CASSPGWSTDTQYF	TGTGCCAGCAGCCCAGGCTGGAGCACAGATACGCAGTATTTT	-	-	TRBJ2-3	TRBV7-2
CASSLDVGLGAFF	TGCGCCAGCAGCTTGGACGTTGGCCTTGGAGCTTTCTTT	-	-	TRBJ1-1	TRBV5-1
CASSLGWRGDYTDTQYF	TGTGCCAGCAGCTTAGGCTGGCGGGGGGACTACACAGATACGCAGTATTTT	once	TRBD2	TRBJ2-3	TRBV11-2
CASSQNGGYEQYF	TGTGCCAGCAGCCAAAACGGGGGGTACGAGCAGTACTTC	-	TRBD2	TRBJ2-7	TRBV3-1/TRBV3-2
CASSSGTGGYEQYF	TGTGCCAGCAGCTCGGGAACAGGGGGCTACGAGCAGTACTTC	few	TRBD1	TRBJ2-7	TRBV7-9
CASSRGQGNQPQHF	TGTGCCAGCAGCCGGGGACAGGGGAATCAGCCCCAGCATTTT	-	TRBD1	TRBJ1-5	TRBV7-8
CASSLEGTGGNQPQHF	TGCGCCAGCAGCTTGGAGGGGACAGGGGGTAATCAGCCCCAGCATTTT	-	TRBD1	TRBJ1-5	TRBV5-1
CASSPLGQGGGETQYF	TGTGCCAGCAGCCCCCTGGGACAGGGTGGTGGAGAGACCCAGTACTTC	-	TRBD1	TRBJ2-5	TRBV7-3
CASSDRTGGNQPQHF	TGTGCCAGCAGCGACAGGACAGGGGGCAATCAGCCCCAGCATTTT	-	TRBD1	TRBJ1-5	TRBV7-8
CASSSGGGTEAFF	TGTGCCAGCAGCTCGGGGGGTGGCACTGAAGCTTTCTTT	few	-	TRBJ1-1	TRBV28
CASKVDSSNEQFF	TGTGCCAGCAAAGTCGACAGTTCCAATGAGCAGTTCTTC	-	-	TRBJ2-1	TRBV12-3/TRBV12-4
CASSKGWVPNTGELFF	TGTGCCAGCAGCAAGGGGTGGGTTCCGAACACCGGGGAGCTGTTTTTT	-	-	TRBJ2-2	TRBV7-6
CASRGLTEAFF	TGTGCCAGCAGGGGGCTCACTGAAGCTTTCTTT	-	-	TRBJ1-1	TRBV3-1/TRBV3-2
CASTPLGSYGYTF	TGTGCCAGTACCCCACTCGGGAGCTATGGCTACACCTTC	-	-	TRBJ1-2	TRBV19
CASSLPNGVHTF	TGCGCCAGCAGCCTCCCCAACGGGGTGCACACCTTC	few	-	TRBJ1-2	TRBV5-1
CASGEYTSSSTGELFF	TGTGCCAGCGGGGAATACACTAGCTCTAGCACCGGGGAGCTGTTTTTT	-	-	TRBJ2-2	TRBV5-6
CASSPFGQGVGDTQYF	TGTGCCAGCTCACCATTTGGACAGGGTGTAGGCGATACGCAGTATTTT	-	TRBD1	TRBJ2-3	TRBV18
CASSLVANPSYNEQFF	TGCGCCAGCAGCTTGGTTGCGAACCCCTCCTACAATGAGCAGTTCTTC	-	-	TRBJ2-1	TRBV5-1
CASSYRTGLNTGELFF	TGTGCCAGCAGTTACAGGACAGGGCTCAACACCGGGGAGCTGTTTTTT	-	TRBD1	TRBJ2-2	TRBV7-9
CASSQSGHTEAFF	TGCGCCAGCAGCCAATCCGGACATACTGAAGCTTTCTTT	-	-	TRBJ1-1	TRBV4-3
CASSLTSRREQFF	TGTGCCAGCAGTTTAACTAGCCGGCGTGAGCAGTTCTTC	-	-	TRBJ2-1	TRBV27
CASSFRQGDEAFF	TGTGCCAGCAGTTTCCGGCAGGGTGATGAAGCTTTCTTT	-	-	TRBJ1-1	TRBV28